This T cell receptor (beta chain) was observed in a study of blood T cell repertoires in COVID-19. Overall study context: There were acute and convalescent COVID-19 samples, and they came from the United States, Italy and Spain. The analysed material was cDNA or gDNA that came from T cells, B-cell-depleted T cells, or PBMCs.

This clone was observed a few times. Under the authors' procedure: It was from reference gene primer amplification that nucleated cell counts were estimated. TCRdb's table, derived via immunoSEQ multiplex PCR, lists solely in-frame clones and lacks some. V, J and clone size are those of that table, while D and trimming were read from the DNA. This sample has about 120,000 clones, with about nine tenths found just once. This CDR3 has 17 residues. Germline-derived CDR1 and CDR2 are MNHEY and SVGEGT. J was trimmed by 4 bases and V by 5 bases; bases with no gene match: 16. Sequenced input: peripheral blood. This TCR derives from a woman aged 70-85 years with acute or convalescent COVID-19. The gene calls are TRBV6-2 or TRBV6-3 and TRBJ1-2; 7 nucleotides align to TRBD1. CDR3 region: CASSHDRDGTAFYGYTF. Written as DNA, the CDR3 is TGTGCCAGCAGTCACGACAGGGACGGTACCGCATTCTATGGCTACACCTTC.